The clone carrying this TCR beta chain turned up a few times. Its antigen remains unknown. This entry comes from a study of blood T cells in healthy people across ages. General study findings and limits: Naive and antigen-experienced cells could not be conclusively compared, given unsorted PBMCs.

For the second PCR, which ran for 7 to 11 cycles, a sample-barcoded 5' primer and a J-beta primer mix were used. At least 2.5 million CDR3-containing paired-end reads were obtained per sample. From the 5' RACE reads, TCRdb called clonotypes with MiXCR, one entry per CDR3 protein. This table has some 1.7 million distinct CDR3 sequences, under 30% appearing once. The ends lost 6 bases at V and 3 bases at J; junction bases unmatched: 8. This CDR3 region has 16 residues. Germline V gene data show CDR1 as MNHEY and CDR2 as SVGEGT. The origin of this receptor is a woman aged 25 to 39 in good health. The specimen was blood. The genes are TRBV6-2 or TRBV6-3 and TRBJ2-1; 10 positions match TRBD2. The CDR3 is CASSTRLAGHYNEQFF. The CDR3 DNA is TGTGCCAGCAGCACGAGACTAGCGGGCCACTACAATGAGCAGTTCTTC.